This T cell receptor (beta chain) stems from a study of blood T cell repertoires in COVID-19. Study details: From the United States, Italy and Spain came samples of acute and convalescent COVID-19.

This table comes from immunoSEQ multiplex PCR, and its TCRdb copy is limited to in-frame clones, with some not included. Of about 84,000 clones listed, around nine tenths are singletons. The CDR3 totals 14 residues. The J segment lost 7 bases and the V segment lost 4 bases, leaving 4 bases of the junction unmatched. CDR1 and CDR2 from the germline V gene are SGHDT and YYEEEE. The specimen sequenced was peripheral blood. The genes are TRBV5-6 and TRBJ1-6, with 8 bases fitting TRBD1. This TCR derives from a man aged 80 or over with active or convalescent COVID-19. CDR3 loop: CASSRTGQNSPLHF. The CDR3 coding sequence is TGTGCCAGCAGCCGGACAGGGCAGAATTCACCCCTCCACTTT.